These 13 T cell receptor beta chains were all obtained from the same sample, sequenced in a study of shared clonotypes between healthy human individuals. TCRdb's table, derived via immunoSEQ multiplex PCR, lists solely in-frame clones and lacks some. This repertoire shows some 690,000 clones, roughly 88% found once; its top ten account for 34%. Sequencing was performed on memory CD8+ T cells from PBMCs. The subset denotes: CD45RO+ cells pooled with CCR7-negative TemRA cells. All receptors derive from a man between 18 and 35 years old in good health. Some clones in this sample may be carry-over from other donors' samples.

The genes are TRBV6-1 and TRBJ1-5, with no clear D. The germline V gene encodes CDR1 MNHNS and CDR2 SASEGT. Trimming stripped 7 bases from V and 0 bases from J, with 10 bases between. The CDR3 loop spans 14 amino acids. The CDR3 DNA is TGTGCCAGCATGAGGCCTTTTAGCAATCAGCCCCAGCATTTT. Amino acid sequence: CASMRPFSNQPQHF.

The V and J genes are TRBV19 and TRBJ2-7; the D gene is possibly TRBD2 (5 bases). Per germline, CDR1 LNHDA and CDR2 SQIVND (reference sequence). CDR3 length: 15 residues. The ends were cut back, 3 bases at V and 2 bases at J, with 14 bases in the middle. This CDR3 reads CASSIASNPAYEQYF. In nucleotides, the CDR3 is TGTGCCAGTAGTATCGCTAGCAATCCGGCCTACGAGCAGTACTTC. Complete variable domain (other parts from reference TRBV19 and TRBJ2-7): DGGITQSPKYLFRKEGQNVTLSCEQNLNHDAMYWYRQDPGQGLRLIYYSQIVNDFQKGDIAEGYSVSREKKESFPLTVTSAQKNPTAFYLCASSIASNPAYEQYFGPGTRLTVT.

The chain joins TRBV28 to TRBJ2-7; D call uncertain. V shed 5 bases and J shed 7 bases, with 15 bases lying between them. This CDR3 spans 13 amino acids. The germline CDR1 and CDR2 sequences are MDHEN and SYDVKM. CDR3 DNA: TGTGCCAGCAGTCTGGTTCTGGGCAGAGAGCAGTACTTC. Translated: CASSLVLGREQYF.

V is TRBV11-2 and J is TRBJ1-4, with D maybe TRBD1 (5 bases). Germline loops: CDR1 SGHAT, CDR2 FQNNGV. The CDR3 has 16 residues. Trimming pared 4 bases from V and 0 bases from J, leaving 12 bases between. CDR3 amino acids: CASSSRQTTTNEKLFF. The CDR3 bases are TGTGCCAGCAGCTCCAGACAGACTACAACTAATGAAAAACTGTTTTTT. Drawing the rest from reference TRBV11-2 and TRBJ1-4, the complete variable domain is EAGVAQSPRYKIIEKRQSVAFWCNPISGHATLYWYQQILGQGPKLLIQFQNNGVVDDSQLPKDRFSAERLKGVDSTLKIQPAKLEDSAVYLCASSSRQTTTNEKLFFGSGTQLSVL.

This sequence joins TRBV2 and TRBJ2-1, with 9 bases matching TRBD1. This CDR3 comprises 15 residues. Germline CDR1 SNHLY, CDR2 FYNNEI. The junction had 9 bases not matched to a gene; V was cut back by 8 bases and J by 4 bases. The CDR3, as DNA: TGTGCCAGCTACATGGGACAGGGTATTTACAATGAGCAGTTCTTC. Protein: CASYMGQGIYNEQFF.

The chain has TRBV5-8 and TRBJ2-2; D possibly corresponds to TRBD1 (5 bases). Trimming took off 4 bases at V and 6 bases at J, with 19 bases between the two ends. This CDR3 region has 16 residues. Germline CDR1 SGHTS, CDR2 YDEGEE. The CDR3 spells CASSPAQGFLAGELFF. CDR3 DNA sequence: TGTGCCAGCAGCCCCGCCCAGGGCTTCTTGGCCGGGGAGCTGTTTTTT.

Comment on this clone: No conserved phenylalanine or tryptophan is present at the end of the CDR3, so a read error is the likely explanation. Because the CDR3's place on the DNA is in doubt, the DNA is left out and the CDR3 is given as listed by TCRdb. The rearrangement uses TRBV19 and TRBJ1-2. The germline gives CDR1 LNHDA, CDR2 SQIVND (reference sequence). Inclusive of both ends, the CDR3 amounts to 10 amino acids. This CDR3 reads CASSKGGGQC.

This sequence joins TRBV7-8 and TRBJ2-1; a possible D gene is TRBD2 (6 bases). This CDR3 is 17 amino acids long. CDR1 is SGHVS, CDR2 FQNEAQ, per germline. V lost 5 bases and J 0 bases, leaving 17 bases between the germline ends. CDR3 sequence reads: CASSLFGAGISYNEQFF. The DNA for the CDR3 is TGTGCCAGCAGCCTATTCGGCGCGGGAATCTCCTACAATGAGCAGTTCTTC.

This chain joins TRBV19 and TRBJ1-1, with 9 bases that match TRBD1. Trimming took 7 bases from V and 6 from J; bases not matched to a gene: 9. Germline assignment: CDR1 LNHDA and CDR2 SQIVND (reference sequence). The CDR3 covers 14 residues. The CDR3 is CASTNRGRWSEAFF. DNA for the CDR3: TGTGCCAGTACTAACAGGGGGCGATGGTCTGAAGCTTTCTTT.

The rearrangement uses TRBV7-2 and TRBJ1-1; D perhaps matches TRBD1 (5 bases). V gave up 4 bases and J gave up 5 bases, with 11 bases separating them. The V gene's germline CDR1 is SGHTA and CDR2 FQGNSA. The CDR3 length is 13 residues. The CDR3 loop reads CASSSGRRTEAFF. CDR3 in DNA: TGTGCCAGCAGCTCGGGACGGCGGACTGAAGCTTTCTTT.

This chain joins TRBV19 and TRBJ2-3; D uncertain. The CDR3 consists of 14 residues. Trimming took off 7 bases at V and 2 bases at J, with 13 bases between the two ends. Germline CDR1 is LNHDA and CDR2 is SQIVND (reference sequence). The CDR3 spells CASMTASNTDTQYF. CDR3 in DNA: TGTGCCAGTATGACCGCATCTAACACAGATACGCAGTATTTT.

The chain carries TRBV7-2 and TRBJ2-1, with a possible D match to TRBD2 (5 bases). Germline values: CDR1 SGHTA, CDR2 FQGNSA. CDR3 length: 13 amino acids. The V end was cut by 1 base, the J end by 7 bases, with 8 bases between. CDR3 in amino acids: CASSLVGGNEQFF. CDR3 nucleotide sequence: TGTGCCAGCAGCTTAGTTGGCGGGAATGAGCAGTTCTTC.

The chain employs TRBV27 and TRBJ2-3, with D tentatively TRBD1 (5 bases). The ends were cut back, 6 bases at V and 0 bases at J, with 13 bases in the middle. Germline values: CDR1 MNHEY, CDR2 SMNVEV (reference sequence). The CDR3 spans 15 residues. DNA of the CDR3: TGTGCCAGCAGGCACAGGACCACTAGCACAGATACGCAGTATTTT. This gives the protein CASRHRTTSTDTQYF.